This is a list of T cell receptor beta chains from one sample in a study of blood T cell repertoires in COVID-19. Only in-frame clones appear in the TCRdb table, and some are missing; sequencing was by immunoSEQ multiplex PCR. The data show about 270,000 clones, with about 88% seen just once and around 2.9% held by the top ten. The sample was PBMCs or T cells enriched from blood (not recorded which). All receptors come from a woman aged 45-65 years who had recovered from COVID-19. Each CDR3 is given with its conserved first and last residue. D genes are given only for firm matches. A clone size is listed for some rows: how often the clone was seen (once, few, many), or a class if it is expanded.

cdr3_nt: TGTGCCAGCAGCCCCGGTGGTTCCTACGAGCAGTACTTC; cdr3_aa: CASSPGGSYEQYF; v_call: TRBV12-3/TRBV12-4; d_call: NA; clone_size: few; j_call: TRBJ2-7; cdr3_length: 13
cdr3_nt: TGTGCCAGCAGGAGGACAGGACTACTTTATGGCTACACCTTC; cdr3_aa: CASRRTGLLYGYTF; v_call: TRBV28; d_call: TRBD1; clone_size: NA; j_call: TRBJ1-2; cdr3_length: 14
cdr3_nt: TGTGCCTGGAGACGGCTAGCGGAATACGAGCAGTACTTC; cdr3_aa: CAWRRLAEYEQYF; v_call: TRBV30; d_call: TRBD2; clone_size: NA; j_call: TRBJ2-7; cdr3_length: 13
cdr3_nt: TGTGCCAGCTCACCGAGAATAGACAGGGGGGATACTGAAGCTTTCTTT; cdr3_aa: CASSPRIDRGDTEAFF; v_call: TRBV18; d_call: TRBD1; clone_size: NA; j_call: TRBJ1-1; cdr3_length: 16
cdr3_nt: TGTGCCAGCAGCCGAGAGACCGGGACTCTACTAAGGGAGCAGTTCTTC; cdr3_aa: CASSRETGTLLREQFF; v_call: TRBV7-8; d_call: NA; clone_size: once; j_call: TRBJ2-1; cdr3_length: 16
cdr3_nt: TGTGCCAGCAGGAGTAGCGGGAGGGCCGGTGAGCAGTTCTTC; cdr3_aa: CASRSSGRAGEQFF; v_call: TRBV5-4; d_call: TRBD2; clone_size: NA; j_call: TRBJ2-1; cdr3_length: 14
cdr3_nt: TGTGCCAGCAGCTCGGTGGGGAGAGCAAGCTCGTTGGCGGGCTACGAGCAGTACTTC; cdr3_aa: CASSSVGRASSLAGYEQYF; v_call: TRBV5-4; d_call: NA; clone_size: NA; j_call: TRBJ2-7; cdr3_length: 19
cdr3_nt: TGTGCCAGCACCTTGGGACAGGAGAATCAGCCCCAGCATTTT; cdr3_aa: CASTLGQENQPQHF; v_call: TRBV5-5; d_call: TRBD1; clone_size: NA; j_call: TRBJ1-5; cdr3_length: 14
cdr3_nt: TGCGCCAGCAGCCAAGATACACTAGCGGAATCCTACGAGCAGTACTTC; cdr3_aa: CASSQDTLAESYEQYF; v_call: TRBV4-1; d_call: TRBD2; clone_size: NA; j_call: TRBJ2-7; cdr3_length: 16
cdr3_nt: TGTGCCAGCAGTTCCTTAGCGGGAGCTAAGGAGCAGTTCTTC; cdr3_aa: CASSSLAGAKEQFF; v_call: TRBV7-2; d_call: TRBD2; clone_size: NA; j_call: TRBJ2-1; cdr3_length: 14
cdr3_nt: TGCGCCAGCAGCCGCCTAGCGGGAGGGCCGAATACGCAGTATTTT; cdr3_aa: CASSRLAGGPNTQYF; v_call: TRBV4-1; d_call: TRBD2; clone_size: NA; j_call: TRBJ2-3; cdr3_length: 15
cdr3_nt: TGTGCCAGCAGCTTAGCGGGGAGCGCTGAAGCTTTCTTT; cdr3_aa: CASSLAGSAEAFF; v_call: TRBV11-2; d_call: NA; clone_size: few; j_call: TRBJ1-1; cdr3_length: 13
cdr3_nt: TGTGCCAGCAGTGATAGATCCAATGAGCAGTTCTTC; cdr3_aa: CASSDRSNEQFF; v_call: TRBV25-1; d_call: NA; clone_size: NA; j_call: TRBJ2-1; cdr3_length: 12
cdr3_nt: TGCGCCAGCAGCTTGGCCGCAGTAACGAACTCTGGGGCCAACGTCCTGACTTTC; cdr3_aa: CASSLAAVTNSGANVLTF; v_call: TRBV5-1; d_call: NA; clone_size: NA; j_call: TRBJ2-6; cdr3_length: 18
cdr3_nt: TGTGCCACCAGTGAAACACATAGCAATCAGCCCCAGCATTTT; cdr3_aa: CATSETHSNQPQHF; v_call: TRBV24-1; d_call: NA; clone_size: once; j_call: TRBJ1-5; cdr3_length: 14
cdr3_nt: TGCGCCAGCAGCATAGACTCTGAAGGCTACACCTTC; cdr3_aa: CASSIDSEGYTF; v_call: TRBV5-1; d_call: NA; clone_size: NA; j_call: TRBJ1-2; cdr3_length: 12
cdr3_nt: TGTGCCAGCAGCCAAACCGGGACAGGGGGTAGCGAGCAGTACTTC; cdr3_aa: CASSQTGTGGSEQYF; v_call: TRBV3-1/TRBV3-2; d_call: TRBD1; clone_size: NA; j_call: TRBJ2-7; cdr3_length: 15
cdr3_nt: TGTGCCAGCTCACCACCTTTAACTCCAGGAAACACCATATATTTT; cdr3_aa: CASSPPLTPGNTIYF; v_call: TRBV18; d_call: NA; clone_size: NA; j_call: TRBJ1-3; cdr3_length: 15
cdr3_nt: TGTGCCAGCAGGAAGCTAGCGGAGCTCACAGATACGCAGTATTTT; cdr3_aa: CASRKLAELTDTQYF; v_call: TRBV7-6; d_call: TRBD2; clone_size: NA; j_call: TRBJ2-3; cdr3_length: 15
cdr3_nt: TGTGCCAGCAGTGGCACTAGCGGGATTAGCGAGCAGTACTTC; cdr3_aa: CASSGTSGISEQYF; v_call: TRBV25-1; d_call: TRBD2; clone_size: NA; j_call: TRBJ2-7; cdr3_length: 14
cdr3_nt: TGTGCCTGGAGTGTAGGAGACAGGGGCTATAATTCACCCCTCCACTTT; cdr3_aa: CAWSVGDRGYNSPLHF; v_call: TRBV30; d_call: TRBD1; clone_size: NA; j_call: TRBJ1-6; cdr3_length: 16
cdr3_nt: TGCGCCAGCAGCTTAACAGCGAACACTGAAGCTTTCTTT; cdr3_aa: CASSLTANTEAFF; v_call: TRBV5-1; d_call: NA; clone_size: NA; j_call: TRBJ1-1; cdr3_length: 13